The 22 T cell receptor beta chains below come from one sample, sequenced in a study of beta chain features in type 1 diabetes. Expressed TCRB transcripts got sequenced, as all isolated RNA was reverse transcribed. The method was immunoSEQ multiplex PCR; TCRdb's version includes in-frame clones alone and lacks a portion of them. The table includes some 350,000 clones, approximately 12% detected once. These TCRs' antigens remain unknown. General study points: Shorter TCRB CDR3s, moderately but significantly so, marked every one of the four CD4+ subsets in Type 1 diabetes patients.

Sample: naive CD4+ T cells from blood. These receptors were collected from a woman aged 18 to 35 with type 1 diabetes.

To note about this clone: Other DNA sequences of this sample code for an identical CDR3. The rearrangement links TRBV9 to TRBJ2-5; perhaps TRBD2 as D (5 bases). Trimming shortened V by 1 base and J by 5 bases, and 9 bases separated the two germline ends. The germline gives CDR1 SGDLS, CDR2 YYNGEE. The CDR3 consists of 13 residues. CDR3 nucleotide sequence: TGTGCCAGCAGCGTACGAGGCGGGGAGACCCAGTACTTC. Amino acids: CASSVRGGETQYF.

Only a few counts were recorded for this clone. The chain links TRBV15 to TRBJ2-7; possibly TRBD2 for D (6 bases). The germline V gene encodes CDR1 LNHNV and CDR2 YYDKDF (reference sequence). This CDR3 has 14 residues. Trimming took 0 bases from V and 6 from J, leaving 12 bases between them. The DNA of the CDR3 is TGTGCCACCAGCAGAGATGGGGGGAGTCTCGAGCAGTACTTC. Translating gives CATSRDGGSLEQYF.

This clone was observed a handful of times. The chain couples TRBV7-9 to TRBJ1-1; D may be TRBD1 (5 bases). The length of the CDR3 is 12 residues. CDR1 and CDR2 from the germline V gene are SEHNR and FQNEAQ (reference sequence). V dropped 5 bases and J dropped 8 bases, with 12 bases sitting between them. The chain's CDR3 is CASSRRAGEAFF. In DNA, the CDR3 is TGTGCCAGCAGCCGTAGAGCAGGGGAAGCTTTCTTT.

This clone showed up just a few times. This sample also contains other DNA sequences that code for the same CDR3. The V call is TRBV2, the J call TRBJ1-5; TRBD1 is a possible D gene (6 bases). Germline assignment: CDR1 SNHLY and CDR2 FYNNEI. This CDR3 comprises 13 residues. Between the trimmed V and J ends, which lost 4 bases and 2 bases, there was a span of 6 bases. The CDR3 DNA follows: TGTGCCAGCAGTGGACAGGGCAATCAGCCCCAGCATTTT. This gives the protein CASSGQGNQPQHF. The full variable domain, its missing parts supplied by reference TRBV2 and TRBJ1-5, is EPEVTQTPSHQVTQMGQEVILRCVPISNHLYFYWYRQILGQKVEFLVSFYNNEISEKSEIFDDQFSVERPDGSNFTLKIRSTKLEDSAMYFCASSGQGNQPQHFGDGTRLSIL.

This clone was observed a handful of times. This chain connects TRBV5-1 to TRBJ2-3; unclear D gene. The germline gives CDR1 SGHRS, CDR2 YFSETQ. Trimming left V 4 bases short and J 4 bases short, with 13 bases between. The CDR3 covers 14 residues. CDR3 residues: CASSQGGSSDTQYF. The CDR3 DNA reads as TGCGCCAGCAGCCAAGGCGGAAGTTCAGATACGCAGTATTTT.

This clone has only a few counts. V and J are TRBV11-3 and TRBJ2-5; 7 bases are a match to TRBD1. The CDR3 sequence is 13 residues long. Losses at the gene ends were 6 bases for V and 5 bases for J; bases not matched to a gene: 6. Germline CDR1 is SGHNT and CDR2 is YENEEA. CDR3 sequence reads: CASRRGQSETQYF. CDR3 DNA: TGTGCCAGCAGGAGGGGGCAGTCGGAGACCCAGTACTTC.

This clone has just a few counts. V usage is TRBV7-9 and J usage is TRBJ2-1; the match to TRBD1 covers 9 bases. Germline trimming cut 7 bases from V and 8 bases from J; bases unmatched to any gene: 12. The germline V gene has CDR1 SEHNR and CDR2 FQNEAQ (reference sequence). The CDR3 length is 15 residues. In DNA, the CDR3 is TGTGCCAGCATCCATACCGGGACAGGGTTTCATGAGCAGTTCTTC. It yields the protein CASIHTGTGFHEQFF.

The genes are TRBV7-2 and TRBJ2-1; D might be TRBD2 (6 bases). Germline V gene sequence: CDR1 SGHTA, CDR2 FQGNSA. The CDR3 consists of 13 residues. The ends were cut back, 7 bases at V and 4 bases at J, with 11 bases in the middle. The CDR3 coding sequence is TGTGCCAGCAAAAGCGGGCCTTACAATGAGCAGTTCTTC. This sequence encodes CASKSGPYNEQFF.

The chain combines TRBV5-6 with TRBJ1-2, with D unresolved. Germline CDR1 reads SGHDT; CDR2 reads YYEEEE. The germline V and J ends were trimmed by 1 base and 4 bases, with 8 bases remaining between them. The CDR3 length is 13 residues. The CDR3 nucleotides read TGTGCCAGCAGCTTGATTAATATCTATGGCTACACCTTC. Its translation: CASSLINIYGYTF.

This sequence joins TRBV18 and TRBJ1-2, with 7 nucleotides matching TRBD1. Losses at the gene ends were 3 bases for V and 5 bases for J; bases not matched to a gene: 6. This CDR3 spans 14 amino acids. The germline CDR1 and CDR2 sequences are KGHSH and LQKENI. CDR3 protein: CASSPLGTEYGYTF. The CDR3 coding sequence is TGTGCCAGCTCACCCCTCGGGACAGAGTATGGCTACACCTTC.

The chain uses TRBV7-9 and TRBJ1-2; D is perhaps TRBD1 (6 bases). CDR1 and CDR2 (germline): SEHNR, FQNEAQ (reference sequence). The CDR3 runs 13 residues. V gave up 1 base and J gave up 5 bases, with 8 bases separating them. The CDR3 protein is CASSLGTAYGYTF. For the CDR3, the DNA is TGTGCCAGCAGCTTAGGGACAGCATATGGCTACACCTTC.

The chain is built from TRBV30 and TRBJ1-1, with 7 bases aligning to TRBD1. Trimming at V came to 3 bases and at J to 7 bases, leaving 5 bases not matched to a gene. The CDR3 is made up of 12 amino acids. CDR1 GTSNPN and CDR2 SVGIG come from the germline V gene (reference sequence). Here the CDR3 reads CAWSEGQIEAFF. The CDR3 DNA reads TGTGCCTGGAGCGAGGGACAGATTGAAGCTTTCTTT.

The chain recombines TRBV5-6 with TRBJ2-7; 9 nucleotides match TRBD1. In germline, CDR1 is SGHDT, CDR2 YYEEEE. Losses at the gene ends were 4 bases for V and 4 bases for J; bases not matched to a gene: 3. The CDR3 has 13 amino acids. This chain's CDR3 is CASSRTGVYEQYF. CDR3 bases: TGTGCCAGCAGCAGGACAGGGGTTTACGAGCAGTACTTC.

The chain joins TRBV25-1 to TRBJ2-5; D perhaps matches TRBD2 (6 bases). The CDR3 sequence is 15 residues long. The germline V gene has CDR1 MGHDK and CDR2 SYGVNS. Trimming shortened V by 6 bases and J by 1 base, and 15 bases separated the two germline ends. The CDR3 loop is CASSWDLEVQETQYF. The DNA of the CDR3 is TGTGCCAGCAGCTGGGACTTGGAGGTCCAAGAGACCCAGTACTTC.

This clone was counted between two and nine times. The rearrangement joins TRBV11-3 to TRBJ1-1; 8 bases map to TRBD1. In germline, CDR1 is SGHNT, CDR2 YENEEA. With V trimmed by 4 bases and J by 1 base, 8 bases remained unmatched. The CDR3 loop spans 16 amino acids. The CDR3 spells CASSSGQGAPNTEAFF. Here the CDR3 DNA reads TGTGCCAGCAGCTCCGGCCAGGGGGCTCCGAACACTGAAGCTTTCTTT.

This rearrangement joins TRBV5-1 to TRBJ1-2; D might be TRBD1 (6 bases). Germline assignment: CDR1 SGHRS and CDR2 YFSETQ. The CDR3 contains 14 residues. The germline V and J ends were trimmed by 0 bases and 4 bases, with 10 bases remaining between them. CDR3 in amino acids: CASSLVGGAYGYTF. DNA for the CDR3: TGCGCCAGCAGCTTGGTAGGGGGAGCCTATGGCTACACCTTC. The full variable domain, its missing parts supplied by reference TRBV5-1 and TRBJ1-2, is KAGVTQTPRYLIKTRGQQVTLSCSPISGHRSVSWYQQTPGQGLQFLFEYFSETQRNKGNFPGRFSGRQFSNSRSEMNVSTLELGDSALYLCASSLVGGAYGYTFGSGTRLTVV.

This clone has just a few counts. The chain couples TRBV5-1 to TRBJ1-5; tentative D call: TRBD1 (6 bases). With 4 bases removed from V and 4 bases from J, the gap between germline ends came to 9 bases. CDR3 length: 13 amino acids. The germline CDR1 and CDR2 sequences are SGHRS and YFSETQ. CDR3 amino acids: CASSSGQNQPQHF. CDR3 DNA: TGCGCCAGCAGCAGTGGACAGAATCAGCCCCAGCATTTT.

This clone was observed a few times. Other nucleotide sequences from this sample produce the same CDR3. The chain links TRBV30 to TRBJ1-5, with D possibly matching TRBD1 (5 bases). Germline V CDR1 and CDR2: GTSNPN, SVGIG (reference sequence). The ends were cut back, 0 bases at V and 4 bases at J, with 7 bases in the middle. This CDR3 region has 13 residues. CDR3 DNA: TGTGCCTGGAGTGTACAGGAGAATCAGCCCCAGCATTTT. It translates to CAWSVQENQPQHF. The full variable domain, with the rest looked up from reference TRBV30 and TRBJ1-5, is SQTIHQWPATLVQPVGSPLSLECTVEGTSNPNLYWYRQAAGRGLQLLFYSVGIGQISSEVPQNLSASRPQDRQFILSSKKLLLSDSGFYLCAWSVQENQPQHFGDGTRLSIL.

The chain employs TRBV4-3 and TRBJ2-1; tentative D call: TRBD1 (5 bases). The V gene lost 0 bases and the J gene lost 3 bases, with 9 bases spanning the gap. Germline CDR1 and CDR2: LGHNA and YSLEER. This CDR3 spans 15 amino acids. The CDR3 loop is CASSQETVLYNEQFF. The CDR3 DNA follows: TGCGCCAGCAGCCAAGAGACAGTCCTCTACAATGAGCAGTTCTTC.

The chain employs TRBV2 and TRBJ2-3; TRBD1 might be the D (6 bases). The V and J ends lost 1 base and 3 bases respectively, with 14 bases between them. Germline lookup yields CDR1 SNHLY and CDR2 FYNNEI. The CDR3 length is 16 residues. CDR3 protein: CASSEVHGGATDTQYF. The CDR3, as DNA: TGTGCCAGCAGTGAAGTTCATGGGGGCGCGACAGATACGCAGTATTTT.

The chain carries TRBV6-6 and TRBJ1-1; D is unclear. The CDR3 length is 13 residues. The germline V and J ends were trimmed by 4 bases and 11 bases, with 17 bases remaining between them. CDR1 is MNHNY and CDR2 is SVGAGI in the germline V gene (reference sequence). The CDR3 is CASSFGPSGAAFF. In DNA form, the CDR3 reads TGTGCCAGCAGTTTTGGGCCTTCTGGTGCGGCTTTCTTT.

This clone has more than one count but fewer than ten. V is TRBV19 and J is TRBJ2-7; possible D gene TRBD2, 6 bases. The CDR3 totals 13 residues. Per germline, CDR1 LNHDA and CDR2 SQIVND (reference sequence). V dropped 4 bases and J dropped 4 bases, with 11 bases sitting between them. The DNA for the CDR3 is TGTGCCAGTAGTAGGGACGGACTATACGAGCAGTACTTC. The encoded protein is CASSRDGLYEQYF.